This record concerns one TCR beta chain sequence. Its antigen is undetermined. The sample originates from a study of immune evolution from preneoplasia to lung adenocarcinoma. Across the whole study: HLA loss of heterozygosity: approximately 7.5% AIS, roughly 15% MIA, around 35% ADC, none AAH.

Sequencing used immunoSEQ multiplex PCR; TCRdb keeps in-frame clones, though not all of them. Here the sample spans some 41,000 clones, approximately 79% being singletons. The V gene's germline CDR1 is KGHSH and CDR2 LQKENI. The length of the CDR3 is 11 residues. Trimming left V 6 bases short and J 9 bases short, with 9 bases between. Study-wide results and limits: Normal lung had highest clonality; later lesions appeared denser, more diverse.

The origin of this receptor is a person between 60 and 69 years old with lung adenocarcinoma. Sequenced sample: FFPE invasive lung adenocarcinoma tissue. J is TRBJ1-5 and V is TRBV18; D unclear. The CDR3: CASSEAGPQHF. In DNA form, the CDR3 reads TGTGCCAGCTCGGAAGCGGGGCCCCAGCATTTT.